One and the same sample provided the 19 T cell receptor beta chains below, sequenced in a study of regulatory T cells in long-lasting Graves disease. Documented time point: newly diagnosed GD, antithyroid drugs for less than 3 months. The TCR library was prepared using RNA isolated from PBMCs. The TCR beta library used iRepertoire HTBI primers with Arm-PCR amplification of CDR3. Each CDR3 protein is one row after TCRdb ran MiXCR on the multiplex PCR reads. Of about 460,000 distinct CDR3 sequences in the sample, less than 15% were seen once. These same data were also listed under a study on T cells in Graves' hyperthyroidism and ophthalmopathy.

The sample consisted of peripheral blood mononuclear cells (PBMCs), taken at new diagnosis, from a patient treated with antithyroid drugs. These receptor sequences come from a woman between 45 and 65 years old with Graves disease.

This clonotype was seen many times. The V and J genes are TRBV5-1 and TRBJ2-4; D might be TRBD2 (7 bases). The CDR3 covers 16 residues. Germline V CDR1 and CDR2: SGHRS, YFSETQ. V was trimmed by 3 bases and J by 8 bases, leaving 21 bases between them. The CDR3 sequence: CASSWYGGGAMDIQYF. The CDR3 region has the DNA TGCGCCAGCAGCTGGTATGGGGGGGGCGCGATGGACATTCAGTACTTC.

This clonotype was counted at least ten times. V usage is TRBV2 and J usage is TRBJ2-1; 10 positions match TRBD1. This CDR3 region has 15 residues. Germline CDR1 reads SNHLY; CDR2 reads FYNNEI. With V trimmed by 6 bases and J by 3 bases, 5 bases remained unmatched. In DNA form, the CDR3 reads TGTGCCAGCAGGGCAGACAGGGGGCTCTACAATGAGCAGTTCTTC. Translation gives CASRADRGLYNEQFF.

This clonotype was seen repeatedly, ten times or more. The V gene is TRBV20-1, the J gene TRBJ1-5; D gene unclear. The CDR3 covers 14 residues. The germline V and J ends were trimmed by 2 bases and 8 bases, with 16 bases remaining between them. CDR1 and CDR2 from the germline V gene are DFQATT and SNEGSKA (reference sequence). The CDR3, as DNA: TGCAGTGCTAGACTGGAGAGCAAAGGGAAGCCCCAGCATTTT. This encodes CSARLESKGKPQHF.

This chain joins TRBV10-1 and TRBJ2-1, with 12 nucleotides matching TRBD2. The germline V gene has CDR1 WNHNN and CDR2 SYGVQD (reference sequence). The CDR3 runs to 16 residues. Trimming at V came to 3 bases and at J to 10 bases, leaving 10 bases not matched to a gene. Here the CDR3 DNA reads TGCGCCAGCAGTGACCCGACTAGCGGGAGCATGGGGGAGCAGTTCTTC. Translated, it gives CASSDPTSGSMGEQFF.

The rearrangement joins TRBV6-1 to TRBJ2-2; 9 bases agree with TRBD2. CDR3 length: 14 amino acids. From germline, CDR1 is MNHNS and CDR2 SASEGT. V lost 7 bases and J lost 7; bases outside the gene matches: 7. The CDR3 nucleotides read TGTGCCAGCATGGGTAGCGGGAGTGACGGGGAGCTGTTTTTT. Encoded protein: CASMGSGSDGELFF.

This clonotype was detected many times. The chain uses TRBV11-2 and TRBJ1-5; no definite D call. The ends were cut back, 6 bases at V and 0 bases at J, with 9 bases in the middle. CDR3 length equals 14 residues. Germline values: CDR1 SGHAT, CDR2 FQNNGV. CDR3 DNA: TGTGCCAGCAGTGCAGGAATTAGCAATCAGCCCCAGCATTTT. Its translation is CASSAGISNQPQHF. Filled out from reference TRBV11-2 and TRBJ1-5, the complete variable domain reads EAGVAQSPRYKIIEKRQSVAFWCNPISGHATLYWYQQILGQGPKLLIQFQNNGVVDDSQLPKDRFSAERLKGVDSTLKIQPAKLEDSAVYLCASSAGISNQPQHFGDGTRLSIL.

This clonotype appeared many times. The chain joins TRBV5-1 to TRBJ1-4; TRBD1 matches at 8 bases. The CDR3 is 17 residues long. The germline gives CDR1 SGHRS, CDR2 YFSETQ. The V and J ends lost 0 bases and 5 bases, in that order; junction bases with no gene match: 9. DNA of the CDR3: TGCGCCAGCAGCTTGGTTCCGTCCGGGACAGGAAATGAAAAACTGTTTTTT. Translated: CASSLVPSGTGNEKLFF.

In this sample, this clonotype turned up many times. The chain is built from TRBV2 and TRBJ1-5, with unresolved D. The CDR3 contains 15 residues. Germline loops: CDR1 SNHLY, CDR2 FYNNEI. V lost 5 bases to trimming and J lost 6 bases, with 17 bases between them. The CDR3 here is CASSMVVSTRQPQHF. The CDR3 bases are TGTGCCAGCAGTATGGTCGTTTCGACCCGTCAGCCCCAGCATTTT.

V is TRBV18 and J is TRBJ2-2; the match to TRBD1 covers 10 bases. Germline V gene sequence: CDR1 KGHSH, CDR2 LQKENI. The CDR3 runs 17 residues. V was clipped by 0 bases and J by 5 bases; unmatched bases: 6. CDR3 amino acids: CASSPPRQGAGTGELFF. The CDR3, as DNA: TGTGCCAGCTCACCACCAAGACAGGGGGCAGGGACCGGGGAGCTGTTTTTT.

This clonotype occurred many times. V is TRBV12-3 or TRBV12-4 and J is TRBJ2-7, with 11 bases identical to TRBD1. This CDR3 is 14 amino acids long. The ends lost 8 bases at V and 6 bases at J; junction bases unmatched: 9. The CDR3 DNA reads as TGTGCCAGCGCTTCCGGGACAGGGGGACTCGAGCAGTACTTC. Translating gives CASASGTGGLEQYF.

Notes on this clonotype: This may arise from a read error, as a much more abundant clone is one base away. The V gene is TRBV20-1, the J gene TRBJ2-1; 7 bases are a match to TRBD1. The germline V gene encodes CDR1 DFQATT and CDR2 SNEGSKA (reference sequence). V trimming: 6 bases; J trimming: 2 bases; junction bases outside the gene matches: 7. The CDR3 totals 14 residues. The CDR3 spells CSAKDRRAYNEQFF. The CDR3 DNA reads TGCAGTGCCAAGGACAGGCGAGCCTACAATGAGCAGTTCTTC.

Regarding this clonotype: Just one base apart from a much larger clone, this may be a read error. The V gene is TRBV6-9, the J gene TRBJ2-3; D tentatively reads TRBD1 or TRBD2 (6 bases each). Trimming removed 3 bases at V and 14 bases at J, with 21 bases between. CDR1 MNHGY and CDR2 SVAAGI come from the germline V gene. This CDR3 is built from 14 residues. CDR3 coding DNA: TGTGCCAGCAGTTACTCGATGGGACAAGGGAGGCCGTATTTT. Residues: CASSYSMGQGRPYF.

This clonotype was seen only a few times. The chain employs TRBV27 and TRBJ1-2; D not resolved. Looked up from germline, CDR1 is MNHEY and CDR2 is SMNVEV (reference sequence). V lost 0 bases to trimming and J lost 7 bases, with 9 bases between them. The CDR3 is 13 residues long. CDR3 amino acids: CASSLSRGSGYTF. CDR3 in DNA: TGTGCCAGCAGTTTATCGCGGGGTTCTGGCTACACCTTC.

In the case of this clonotype: This sequence is one base from a far larger clone and is likely a read error. The chain recombines TRBV10-3 with TRBJ2-3, with TRBD2 identical over 10 bases. The DNA end lines up better with TRBJ2-1; the J call may be wrong. The CDR3 runs to 14 residues. CDR1 is ENHRY and CDR2 is SYGVKD in the germline V gene. In DNA, the CDR3 is TGTGCCACCACCACAACTAGCGGGATCCACGAGCAGTTCTTC. The encoded protein is CATTTTSGIHEQFF.

This clonotype has a count of ten or more. The chain joins TRBV12-3 or TRBV12-4 to TRBJ2-2; no reliable D call. The CDR3 totals 14 residues. The ends were cut back, 1 base at V and 8 bases at J, with 11 bases in the middle. CDR3 residues: CASSLDLFSGELFF. For the CDR3, the DNA is TGTGCCAGCAGTTTAGATCTGTTTAGTGGGGAGCTGTTTTTT.

This clonotype was observed at least ten times. The V call is TRBV5-1, the J call TRBJ1-4; the match to TRBD1 covers 8 bases. Looked up from germline, CDR1 is SGHRS and CDR2 is YFSETQ. The CDR3 is 17 amino acids. Losses at the gene ends were 7 bases for V and 1 base for J; bases not matched to a gene: 12. DNA for the CDR3: TGCGCCAGCTCAGTCTGGACAGGGAAGGGAACTAATGAAAAACTGTTTTTT. Amino acid sequence: CASSVWTGKGTNEKLFF.

This clonotype was picked up many times. The V and J genes are TRBV2 and TRBJ1-5; 7 nucleotides align to TRBD1. V lost 8 bases to trimming and J lost 0 bases; unmatched junction nucleotides: 10. CDR1 is SNHLY and CDR2 is FYNNEI in the germline V gene. This CDR3 contains 16 residues. The CDR3 sequence is CASRGGDSYSNQPQHF. In DNA, the CDR3 is TGTGCCAGCCGAGGGGGCGACAGTTATAGCAATCAGCCCCAGCATTTT.

The chain has TRBV5-1 and TRBJ2-6; 7 positions agree with TRBD1. The CDR3 contains 14 residues. CDR1 and CDR2 (germline): SGHRS, YFSETQ. Trimming took 7 bases from V and 3 from J; bases not matched to a gene: 4. CDR3 sequence reads: CASGTGVGANVLTF. The DNA for the CDR3 is TGCGCCAGCGGCACAGGGGTTGGGGCCAACGTCCTGACTTTC.

This clonotype was counted ten times or more. The chain employs TRBV7-6 and TRBJ2-3; 9 bases map to TRBD1. The V segment lost 6 bases and the J segment 2 bases; nucleotides outside the gene matches: 6. CDR1 and CDR2 from the germline V gene are SGHVS and FNYEAQ. The CDR3 spans 15 residues. The DNA of the CDR3 is TGTGCCAGCAGAAAGACAGGGGGATTCACAGATACGCAGTATTTT. Protein: CASRKTGGFTDTQYF.